These T cell receptor beta chains were read from a single sample in a study of Ad26.COV2.S vaccination and SARS-CoV-2 variants. Only in-frame clones appear in the TCRdb table, and some are missing; sequencing was by immunoSEQ multiplex PCR. The data show hundreds of thousands of clones, with about 85% seen just once and 2.5% to 3.5% held by the top ten. The source was peripheral blood, collected in a trial of Ad26.COV2.S vaccine versus placebo. The source of these receptors is a person aged 18-60 years who received the Ad26.COV2.S COVID-19 vaccine or a placebo. Each CDR3 is given with its conserved first and last residue. The D gene is left open where the match is weak. Size tells how often a clone was seen (once, few, many) or the class of an expanded clone, and some rows leave it out.

NA TRBJ1-6 NA TRBV5-8 15 CASSPYMSPGIPLHF TGTGCCAGCAGCCCTTATATGAGTCCCGGTATCCCCCTCCACTTT
NA TRBJ2-7 NA TRBV5-1 14 CASSLVWEPYEQYF TGCGCCAGCAGCTTGGTTTGGGAACCCTACGAGCAGTACTTC
NA TRBJ2-7 NA TRBV19 14 CASSLGITSYEQYF TGTGCCAGTAGTCTGGGGATCACTTCCTACGAGCAGTACTTC
NA TRBJ1-5 TRBD1 TRBV6-5 15 CASSYSRTGVQPQHF TGTGCCAGCAGTTACTCCCGGACAGGGGTTCAGCCCCAGCATTTT
NA TRBJ1-4 NA TRBV6-1 12 CASSDTREKLFF TGTGCCAGCAGTGATACTCGAGAAAAACTGTTTTTT
many TRBJ2-7 NA TRBV23-1 15 CASSQSTGCCNEQYF TGCGCCAGCAGTCAATCGACAGGCTGTTGTAACGAGCAGTACTTC
once TRBJ2-3 TRBD2 TRBV4-1 17 CASSQVGGRKGTDTQYF TGCGCCAGCAGCCAAGTGGGGGGGAGAAAAGGGACAGATACGCAGTATTTT
NA TRBJ1-2 TRBD1 TRBV4-1 16 CASSQTLGTGNYGYTF TGCGCCAGCAGCCAAACCCTAGGGACAGGGAACTATGGCTACACCTTC
NA TRBJ2-3 NA TRBV11-2 12 CASSSAPDTQYF TGTGCCAGCAGCTCAGCCCCGGATACGCAGTATTTT
NA TRBJ1-4 NA TRBV2 15 CASSEGGGTNEKLFF TGTGCCAGCAGTGAAGGAGGGGGTACTAATGAAAAACTGTTTTTT
NA TRBJ2-5 NA TRBV6-4 16 CASSQMLKSTQETQYF TGTGCCAGCAGTCAGATGCTAAAGTCGACGCAAGAGACCCAGTACTTC
NA TRBJ1-1 NA TRBV28 15 CASSLGAGMNTEAFF TGTGCCAGCAGTTTAGGAGCCGGTATGAACACTGAAGCTTTCTTT
NA TRBJ1-3 TRBD1 TRBV29-1 13 CSVGQGAGNTIYF TGCAGCGTTGGACAGGGGGCTGGAAACACCATATATTTT
NA TRBJ2-5 TRBD2 TRBV4-1 15 CASSQAWGREETQYF TGCGCCAGCAGCCAGGCTTGGGGGAGGGAAGAGACCCAGTACTTC
NA TRBJ2-7 TRBD2 TRBV14 17 CASSRISGTTKTYEQYF TGTGCCAGCAGCCGGATTTCCGGGACTACCAAGACCTACGAGCAGTACTTC
NA TRBJ2-5 TRBD1 TRBV3-1/TRBV3-2 13 CASSQDTGGTQYF TGTGCCAGCAGCCAAGACACAGGGGGGACCCAGTACTTC
NA TRBJ2-1 TRBD2 TRBV7-8 14 CASTRTSAVNEQFF TGTGCCAGCACCCGGACTAGCGCGGTCAATGAGCAGTTCTTC
NA TRBJ2-4 NA TRBV19 15 CASSTLQGPKNIQYF TGTGCCAGTAGTACGTTACAGGGACCCAAAAACATTCAGTACTTC
NA TRBJ1-1 TRBD1 TRBV19 16 CASSIVGQGVGTEAFF TGTGCCAGTAGTATCGTAGGGCAGGGGGTCGGGACTGAAGCTTTCTTT
NA TRBJ2-4 NA TRBV24-1 14 CATSDTGAKNIQYF TGTGCCACCAGTGATACAGGAGCCAAAAACATTCAGTACTTC
NA TRBJ1-4 NA TRBV12-3/TRBV12-4 13 CASNTQGGEKLFF TGTGCCAGCAATACACAGGGAGGCGAAAAACTGTTTTTT
NA TRBJ2-5 NA TRBV5-1 14 CASSLGPDQETQYF TGCGCCAGCAGCTTGGGGCCGGATCAAGAGACCCAGTACTTC
NA TRBJ2-1 TRBD2 TRBV3-1/TRBV3-2 14 CASSQRGDYNEQFF TGTGCCAGCAGCCAACGGGGGGACTACAATGAGCAGTTCTTC